Following are 11 T cell receptor beta chains from one sample sequenced in a study of early T cells in non-severe SARS-CoV-2 infection. TCRdb itself ran the 5' RACE reads through MiXCR, one entry per CDR3 protein. The sample includes about 64,000 distinct CDR3 sequences, 4.9% seen only once; the top ten take 4.9%. Sequencing was performed on whole blood. The origin of the receptors is an adult who was a healthcare worker with PCR-confirmed SARS-CoV-2 infection or an uninfected control (not recorded which).

The sample holds many counts of this clonotype. V is TRBV29-1 and J is TRBJ2-7; 9 nucleotides match TRBD2. CDR1 and CDR2 from the germline V gene are SQVTM and ANQGSEA. The CDR3 is made up of 13 amino acids. J was trimmed by 3 bases and V by 6 bases; bases with no gene match: 6. The CDR3 loop reads CSVRIAGDYEQYF. CDR3 sequence (DNA): TGCAGCGTGCGGATAGCGGGAGACTACGAGCAGTACTTC.

This chain connects TRBV11-2 to TRBJ2-6, with D maybe TRBD2 (6 bases). The CDR3 totals 18 residues. The germline gives CDR1 SGHAT, CDR2 FQNNGV. Trimming pared 1 base from V and 0 bases from J, leaving 13 bases between. CDR3 bases: TGTGCCAGCAGCTTAGCTAGCGCCAACCCCTCTGGGGCCAACGTCCTGACTTTC. Protein: CASSLASANPSGANVLTF.

As DNA, the CDR3 is TGTGCCAGCAGCGCCACAAGGGTGGGGCCAGCTCAAGAGACCCAGTACTTC. This codes for CASSATRVGPAQETQYF. The chain uses TRBV7-9 and TRBJ2-5; perhaps TRBD1 as D (5 bases). Trimming took off 5 bases at V and 2 bases at J, with 21 bases between the two ends. CDR3 length equals 17 residues. Germline values: CDR1 SEHNR, CDR2 FQNEAQ (reference sequence).

This clonotype has ten or more counts. This chain joins TRBV11-2 and TRBJ1-1, with D perhaps matching TRBD1 (6 bases). The CDR3 has 14 residues. V was shortened by 6 bases and J by 5 bases, with 16 bases between the two germline ends. CDR1 is SGHAT, CDR2 FQNNGV, per germline. CDR3 sequence reads: CASRLNRVGTEAFF. The CDR3 region has the DNA TGTGCCAGCAGACTAAACAGGGTAGGAACTGAAGCTTTCTTT.

This clonotype was observed at least ten times. The chain employs TRBV16 and TRBJ2-4, with D unclear. CDR1 KGHSY and CDR2 FQNENV come from the germline V gene. Trimming took off 2 bases at V and 0 bases at J, with 11 bases between the two ends. CDR3 length: 16 amino acids. CDR3 coding DNA: TGTGCCAGCAGCCAAACAGCACTTCTAGCCAAAAACATTCAGTACTTC. This sequence encodes CASSQTALLAKNIQYF. The whole variable domain, remainder taken from reference TRBV16 and TRBJ2-4, is GEEVAQTPKHLVRGEGQKAKLYCAPIKGHSYVFWYQQVLKNEFKFLISFQNENVFDETGMPKERFSAKCLPNSPCSLEIQATKLEDSAVYFCASSQTALLAKNIQYFGAGTRLSVL.

This clonotype was seen at least ten times. The chain uses TRBV21-1 and TRBJ2-2; the D call of TRBD1 is as the table states it, not checked on the DNA. TRBV21-1 is an annotated pseudogene. This CDR3 region has 18 residues. This CDR3 is CASSKDGGQLPPTGELFF. The CDR3 region has the DNA TGTGCCAGCAGCAAAGACGGGGGGCAGCTCCCCCCAACCGGGGAGCTGTTTTTT.

This clonotype was detected a few times. The genes are TRBV30 and TRBJ2-7; D is uncertain. V lost 6 bases, J lost 4 bases, and 10 bases lay in between. In germline, CDR1 is GTSNPN, CDR2 SVGIG (reference sequence). The CDR3 has 11 amino acids. The CDR3 DNA reads as TGTGCCTGCCAACGACTTTACGAGCAGTACTTC. Amino acid sequence: CACQRLYEQYF.

This clonotype was seen repeatedly, ten times or more. V and J are TRBV6-5 and TRBJ1-1; 7 bases match TRBD1. V shed 5 bases, J shed 0 bases, and the junction held 6 bases outside the gene matches. This CDR3 has 15 amino acids. Germline assignment: CDR1 MNHEY and CDR2 SVGAGI. The CDR3 DNA is TGTGCCAGCAGTACCCCCCAGGGGGTGAACACTGAAGCTTTCTTT. This codes for CASSTPQGVNTEAFF.

This clonotype was counted only a few times. V and J are TRBV19 and TRBJ2-2; D may match TRBD1 or TRBD2 (5 bases each). The CDR3 covers 16 residues. The V and J ends lost 2 bases and 4 bases respectively, with 14 bases between them. The V gene's germline CDR1 is LNHDA and CDR2 SQIVND (reference sequence). The CDR3 DNA reads as TGTGCCAGTAGTATAAGGCAGGGAAGCGGCACCGGGGAGCTGTTTTTT. It yields the protein CASSIRQGSGTGELFF.

This clonotype was seen a few times. This chain connects TRBV29-1 to TRBJ2-3; TRBD1 matches at 10 bases. V was pared by 4 bases and J by 10 bases, with 5 bases of the junction left unmatched. The CDR3 totals 12 residues. Germline V gene lookup returns CDR1 SQVTM and CDR2 ANQGSEA. The CDR3 spells CSVGADRGPQYF. For the CDR3, the DNA is TGCAGCGTTGGGGCCGACAGGGGGCCGCAGTATTTT.

This rearrangement joins TRBV6-6 to TRBJ1-3; D is unresolved. The ends were cut back, 5 bases at V and 0 bases at J, with 14 bases in the middle. CDR1 and CDR2 (germline): MNHNY, SVGAGI (reference sequence). The CDR3 sequence is 16 residues long. The DNA of the CDR3 is TGTGCCAGCAGTCCACTAGGACCGATCTCTGGAAACACCATATATTTT. Protein product: CASSPLGPISGNTIYF.